Listed below are T cell receptor beta chains from one sample, sequenced in a study of long-term antiretroviral therapy in people with HIV. The method was immunoSEQ multiplex PCR; TCRdb's version includes in-frame clones alone and lacks a portion of them. Among approximately 26,000 clones listed, approximately 93% were seen once. The source material was unsorted PBMCs, sampled 3.1 years after starting antiretroviral therapy. The source of these receptors is a man younger than 30 with HIV. CDR3s include the opening cysteine and the closing phenylalanine or tryptophan. The order of the fields is V gene, D gene, J gene, clone size, CDR3 DNA, CDR3 protein. The D gene is left open where the match is weak. Clone size is given for some rows only: seen once, a few or many times, or a class if the clone is expanded.

v_gene: TRBV4-3
d_gene: .
j_gene: TRBJ2-1
abundance: .
CDR3nt: TGCGCCAGCAGCCGCATCGAAGGGGATGAGCAGTTCTTC
CDR3aa: CASSRIEGDEQFF

v_gene: TRBV6-5
d_gene: .
j_gene: TRBJ1-3
abundance: .
CDR3nt: TGTGCCAGCAGACCTAGCGGTGCGGGAAACACCATATATTTT
CDR3aa: CASRPSGAGNTIYF

v_gene: TRBV4-1
d_gene: TRBD1
j_gene: TRBJ1-5
abundance: .
CDR3nt: TGCGCCAGCAGCCACAAGGGGATCGGGACAGGGGCATATCAGCCCCAGCATTTT
CDR3aa: CASSHKGIGTGAYQPQHF

v_gene: TRBV7-9
d_gene: .
j_gene: TRBJ1-5
abundance: .
CDR3nt: TGTGCCAGCAGCTTACCAAATCAGCCCCAGCATTTT
CDR3aa: CASSLPNQPQHF

v_gene: TRBV19
d_gene: TRBD1
j_gene: TRBJ2-5
abundance: once
CDR3nt: TGTGCCAGTAGTCTCGCCGGGACAGGGGGGGTGGAGACCCAGTACTTC
CDR3aa: CASSLAGTGGVETQYF

v_gene: TRBV9
d_gene: TRBD1
j_gene: TRBJ1-1
abundance: .
CDR3nt: TGTGCCAGCAGCGTAGGAATCAGGGACAGCCCATATGAGGCTTTCTTT
CDR3aa: CASSVGIRDSPYEAFF

v_gene: TRBV13
d_gene: TRBD2
j_gene: TRBJ2-1
abundance: once
CDR3nt: TGTGCCAGCAGCCCGAAGCGGGAGAGCTCCTACAATGAGCAGTTCTTC
CDR3aa: CASSPKRESSYNEQFF

v_gene: TRBV7-8
d_gene: .
j_gene: TRBJ2-3
abundance: once
CDR3nt: TGTGCCAGCAGCTTTGGCCTCAGGGAACCAGATACGCAGTATTTT
CDR3aa: CASSFGLREPDTQYF

v_gene: TRBV19
d_gene: .
j_gene: TRBJ2-3
abundance: once
CDR3nt: TGTGCCACCTCCGGTCTATCCTATTCTACGCAGTATTTT
CDR3aa: CATSGLSYSTQYF

v_gene: TRBV5-4
d_gene: TRBD2
j_gene: TRBJ2-2
abundance: .
CDR3nt: TGTGCCAGCAGTTCTTTCGGGGGGGCTTTGATCGGGGAGCTGTTTTTT
CDR3aa: CASSSFGGALIGELFF

v_gene: TRBV9
d_gene: .
j_gene: TRBJ2-1
abundance: .
CDR3nt: TGTGCCAGCAGCACCCTAGGGCAGGGTGAGCAGTTCTTC
CDR3aa: CASSTLGQGEQFF

v_gene: TRBV9
d_gene: .
j_gene: TRBJ1-1
abundance: .
CDR3nt: TGTGCCAGCAGCGTAGTGGGGGCGGCTGAAGCTTTCTTT
CDR3aa: CASSVVGAAEAFF

v_gene: TRBV4-3
d_gene: .
j_gene: TRBJ2-1
abundance: .
CDR3nt: TGCGCCAGCAGCCAAGTTGAGCGGGCCTACTCCTACAATGAGCAGTTCTTC
CDR3aa: CASSQVERAYSYNEQFF

v_gene: TRBV9
d_gene: TRBD2
j_gene: TRBJ2-1
abundance: .
CDR3nt: TGTGCCAGCAGCTCCTCAGGGTGGCTAGCGGGAAATGAGCAGTTCTTC
CDR3aa: CASSSSGWLAGNEQFF

v_gene: TRBV5-5
d_gene: .
j_gene: TRBJ1-2
abundance: .
CDR3nt: TGTGCCAGCAGCTTGGGGACACAGAGGGGCGTAGACTATGGCTACACCTTC
CDR3aa: CASSLGTQRGVDYGYTF

v_gene: TRBV10-3
d_gene: .
j_gene: TRBJ1-4
abundance: .
CDR3nt: TGTGCCATCAGTGAGTCGGGAAAACTGTTTTTT
CDR3aa: CAISESGKLFF

v_gene: TRBV15
d_gene: TRBD2
j_gene: TRBJ2-3
abundance: .
CDR3nt: TGTGCCACCAGCAGAGATCGTGGAGTGGGGGGGGGCACAGATACGCAGTATTTT
CDR3aa: CATSRDRGVGGGTDTQYF

v_gene: TRBV7-8
d_gene: .
j_gene: TRBJ1-3
abundance: .
CDR3nt: TGTGCCAGCAGGCCCGGGCGCTCTGGAAACACCATATATTTT
CDR3aa: CASRPGRSGNTIYF

v_gene: TRBV6-5
d_gene: TRBD1
j_gene: TRBJ1-1
abundance: .
CDR3nt: TGTGCCAGCAGTTACAGGGGACAGACTGAAGCTTTCTTT
CDR3aa: CASSYRGQTEAFF

v_gene: TRBV5-1
d_gene: .
j_gene: TRBJ2-3
abundance: .
CDR3nt: TGCGCCAGCAGCTCCCGACGGGAGTACACAGATACGCAGTATTTT
CDR3aa: CASSSRREYTDTQYF

v_gene: TRBV15
d_gene: .
j_gene: TRBJ2-1
abundance: .
CDR3nt: TGTGCCACCAGCAGGTCGGGACTCACGAGCTCCTACAATGAGCAGTTCTTC
CDR3aa: CATSRSGLTSSYNEQFF

v_gene: TRBV7-2
d_gene: TRBD2
j_gene: TRBJ2-7
abundance: .
CDR3nt: TGTGCCAGCAGCTTACTAGCGGGGGGCAGGGGCGAGCAGTACTTC
CDR3aa: CASSLLAGGRGEQYF